What follows are 17 T cell receptor beta chains derived from one specimen sequenced in a study of beta chain features in type 1 diabetes. General observations from the study: Moderate yet significant TCRB CDR3 shortening was seen in Type 1 diabetes patients in all four CD4+ subsets.

Expressed TCRB transcripts were sequenced after all isolated RNA was converted to cDNA. Sequencing was performed with immunoSEQ multiplex PCR; in TCRdb, only in-frame clones are kept and a portion is missing. Of around 690,000 clones listed, under 15% are singletons. Which antigens these TCRs recognize remains unknown. The source material was naive CD4+ T cells from blood. Receptor source: a man in his thirties or forties with type 1 diabetes.

This chain connects TRBV30 to TRBJ1-6; weak D call: TRBD1 (6 bases). Trimming removed 0 bases at V and 5 bases at J, with 14 bases between. This CDR3 is 16 amino acids long. CDR1 and CDR2 (germline): GTSNPN, SVGIG (reference sequence). The CDR3, as DNA: TGTGCCTGGAGTGTAGTAAGGGGGAACAATAATTCACCCCTCCACTTT. Its protein is CAWSVVRGNNNSPLHF.

This chain joins TRBV2 and TRBJ2-5; D gene unclear. Germline loops: CDR1 SNHLY, CDR2 FYNNEI. The CDR3 length is 12 residues. The ends were cut back, 6 bases at V and 6 bases at J, with 11 bases in the middle. CDR3 bases: TGTGCCAGCAGGCAGAGTAACAAGACCCAGTACTTC. As protein: CASRQSNKTQYF.

CDR3 amino acids: CASSYVGSTDTQYF. DNA for the CDR3: TGTGCCAGCAGTTACGTGGGGAGCACAGATACGCAGTATTTT. The chain carries TRBV6-5 and TRBJ2-3; no clear D. V was trimmed by 2 bases and J by 0 bases, leaving 6 bases between them. The CDR3 is 14 amino acids. Germline loops: CDR1 MNHEY, CDR2 SVGAGI.

This clone was counted only a few times. The chain has TRBV29-1 and TRBJ2-1; no firm D call. The V gene's germline CDR1 is SQVTM and CDR2 ANQGSEA. The CDR3 consists of 13 residues. V lost 4 bases, J lost 10 bases, and 17 bases lay in between. In DNA form, the CDR3 reads TGCAGCGTTGTTACATCGTGGGGTCGGGAGCAGTTCTTC. This translates into CSVVTSWGREQFF.

This clone has a handful of counts. The chain is built from TRBV30 and TRBJ1-5; 9 bases map to TRBD1. V shed 5 bases and J 4 bases; nucleotides not matched to a gene: 3. Germline V gene data show CDR1 as GTSNPN and CDR2 as SVGIG (reference sequence). CDR3 length equals 13 residues. Written as DNA, the CDR3 is TGTGCCTGGGGGGACAGGGAGAATCAGCCCCAGCATTTT. Encoded protein: CAWGDRENQPQHF.

This chain links TRBV2 with TRBJ2-2; TRBD1 aligns across 7 bases. CDR1 is SNHLY and CDR2 is FYNNEI in the germline V gene. V was pared by 6 bases and J by 4 bases, with 5 bases of the junction left unmatched. CDR3 length: 14 amino acids. CDR3 in DNA: TGTGCCAGCAGAAGGACAGGACCCACCGGGGAGCTGTTTTTT. Translating it yields CASRRTGPTGELFF.

This clone was counted between two and nine times. The rearrangement links TRBV27 to TRBJ2-7, with 8 bases fitting TRBD2. Germline V lookup: CDR1 MNHEY, CDR2 SMNVEV (reference sequence). J lost 4 bases, V lost 8 bases, and 7 bases had no gene match. This CDR3 comprises 13 residues. The CDR3 reads CASGAGARYEQYF. CDR3 bases: TGTGCCAGCGGAGCGGGGGCCCGATACGAGCAGTACTTC.

Remarks on this clone: Relative to the germline gene, one junction end is altered; a read error may explain this. This sequence joins TRBV7-8 and TRBJ1-4, with D unresolved. The CDR3 is 15 amino acids. Germline V lookup: CDR1 SGHVS, CDR2 FQNEAQ. This CDR3 is CASKGQIGFGEKLFF. The CDR3 DNA reads as TGTGCGAGCAAGGGCCAGATTGGATTCGGTGAAAAACTGTTTTTT. The whole variable domain, filled in from reference TRBV7-8 and TRBJ1-4, reads GAGVSQSPRYKVAKRGQDVALRCDPISGHVSLFWYQQALGQGPEFLTYFQNEAQLDKSGLPSDRFFAERPEGSVSTLKIQRTQQEDSAVYLCASKGQIGFGEKLFFGSGTQLSVL.

Worth noting for this clone: This CDR3 is also generated by other DNA sequences in the sample. V gene TRBV7-2 combines with J gene TRBJ2-1, with D perhaps TRBD1 or TRBD2 (5 bases each). Germline V gene sequence: CDR1 SGHTA, CDR2 FQGNSA. The V end was cut by 1 base, the J end by 0 bases, with 7 bases between. The CDR3 totals 15 residues. CDR3 DNA: TGTGCCAGCAGCTTAGGGGGGACCTCCTACAATGAGCAGTTCTTC. It yields the protein CASSLGGTSYNEQFF.

This clone was picked up one time. This chain uses TRBV7-2 with TRBJ2-6; D is uncertain. Trimming cost V 10 bases and J 5 bases, with 15 bases left between them. In germline, CDR1 is SGHTA, CDR2 FQGNSA. This CDR3 has 14 amino acids. The CDR3 region has the DNA TGTGCCACCGCCAACGGGCCCCGGGCCAACGTCCTGACTTTC. This codes for CATANGPRANVLTF.

This clone has more than one count but fewer than ten. The chain carries TRBV29-1 and TRBJ2-3, with D possibly matching TRBD2 (6 bases). The germline V gene has CDR1 SQVTM and CDR2 ANQGSEA. V gave up 4 bases and J gave up 2 bases, with 16 bases separating them. The CDR3 covers 15 residues. CDR3: CSVVGRGRDTDTQYF. CDR3 coding DNA: TGCAGCGTTGTAGGAAGAGGGCGGGACACAGATACGCAGTATTTT.

The V call is TRBV2, the J call TRBJ1-2; 9 bases map to TRBD1. Per the germline V gene, CDR1 is SNHLY and CDR2 is FYNNEI. The CDR3 consists of 13 residues. The ends lost 11 bases at V and 4 bases at J; junction bases unmatched: 8. The CDR3 protein is CACRGQGSYGYTF. DNA for the CDR3: TGTGCCTGCCGGGGACAGGGTTCCTATGGCTACACCTTC.

This clone occurred a few times. J is TRBJ1-5 and V is TRBV4-3; D is undetermined. This CDR3 has 15 amino acids. Germline V gives CDR1 LGHNA, CDR2 YSLEER. The V gene lost 4 bases and the J gene lost 4 bases, with 14 bases spanning the gap. The CDR3 reads CASSPVAAGNQPQHF. Written as DNA, the CDR3 is TGCGCCAGCAGCCCCGTGGCGGCTGGAAATCAGCCCCAGCATTTT.

This chain joins TRBV13 and TRBJ1-2, with 8 bases identical to TRBD1. Germline CDR1 PRHDT, CDR2 FYEKMQ (reference sequence). The CDR3 is 13 residues long. With 5 bases clipped from V and 3 bases from J, the junction kept 2 bases outside the gene matches. The CDR3 reads CASSQDRDYGYTF. In DNA form, the CDR3 reads TGTGCCAGCAGCCAGGACAGGGACTATGGCTACACCTTC.

In regard to this clone: This sample includes further DNA sequences coding for the same CDR3. The CDR3 DNA follows: TGCGCCAGCCGCCAGGATAGCAATCAGCCCCAGCATTTT. Its protein is CASRQDSNQPQHF. The chain recombines TRBV5-1 with TRBJ1-5; D is unresolved. Looked up from germline, CDR1 is SGHRS and CDR2 is YFSETQ. This CDR3 contains 13 residues. V lost 7 bases and J 0 bases, leaving 8 bases between the germline ends.

This clone was detected a few times. The chain is built from TRBV6-1 and TRBJ2-4; TRBD2 is a possible D gene (5 bases). The V gene's germline CDR1 is MNHNS and CDR2 SASEGT. Trimming took 3 bases from V and 9 from J, leaving 15 bases between them. This CDR3 has 14 amino acids. CDR3 sequence reads: CASSERTVESIQYF. For the CDR3, the DNA is TGTGCCAGCAGTGAGAGGACTGTTGAAAGCATTCAGTACTTC.

The CDR3 here is CAWVRDRNSPLHF. Here the CDR3 DNA reads TGTGCCTGGGTCCGGGACAGAAATTCACCCCTCCACTTT. The gene calls are TRBV30 and TRBJ1-6, with 7 bases that match TRBD1. The CDR3 length is 13 residues. Germline values: CDR1 GTSNPN, CDR2 SVGIG (reference sequence). Unmatched junction bases numbered 5, after V lost 5 bases and J lost 7 bases.